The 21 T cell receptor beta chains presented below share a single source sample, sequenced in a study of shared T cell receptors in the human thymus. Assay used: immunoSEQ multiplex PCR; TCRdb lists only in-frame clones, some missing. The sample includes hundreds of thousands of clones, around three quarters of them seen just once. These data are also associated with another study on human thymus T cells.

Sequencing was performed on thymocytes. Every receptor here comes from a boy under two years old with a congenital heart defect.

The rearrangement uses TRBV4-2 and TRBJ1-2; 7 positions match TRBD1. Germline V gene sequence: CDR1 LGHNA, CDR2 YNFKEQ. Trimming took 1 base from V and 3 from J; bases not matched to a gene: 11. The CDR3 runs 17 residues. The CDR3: CASSQGGAGGLDYGYTF. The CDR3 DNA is TGTGCCAGCAGCCAAGGGGGTGCAGGGGGTCTGGACTATGGCTACACCTTC.

As DNA, the CDR3 is TGCGCCAGCAGCCCCAAGACAGAGCAGTCCGACGATACGCAGTATTTT. This gives the protein CASSPKTEQSDDTQYF. V gene TRBV4-1 combines with J gene TRBJ2-3; the D gene is possibly TRBD1 (5 bases). Germline lookup yields CDR1 MGHRA and CDR2 YSYEKL. Trimming removed 4 bases from V and 6 bases from J, with 20 bases in between. This CDR3 region has 16 residues.

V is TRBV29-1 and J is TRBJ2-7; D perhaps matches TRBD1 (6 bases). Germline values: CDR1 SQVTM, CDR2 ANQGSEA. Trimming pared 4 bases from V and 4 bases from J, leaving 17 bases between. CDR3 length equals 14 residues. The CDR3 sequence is CSVGAGQGMYEQYF. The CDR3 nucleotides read TGCAGCGTTGGGGCCGGCCAGGGGATGTACGAGCAGTACTTC.

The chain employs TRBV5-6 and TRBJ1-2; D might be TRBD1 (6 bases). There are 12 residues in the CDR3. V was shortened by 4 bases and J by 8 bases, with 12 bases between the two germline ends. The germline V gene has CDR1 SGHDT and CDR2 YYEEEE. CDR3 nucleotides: TGTGCCAGCAGCCTACAGGGTCGGGGCTACACCTTC. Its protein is CASSLQGRGYTF. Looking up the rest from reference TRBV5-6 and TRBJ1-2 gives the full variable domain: DAGVTQSPTHLIKTRGQQVTLRCSPKSGHDTVSWYQQALGQGPQFIFQYYEEEERQRGNFPDRFSGHQFPNYSSELNVNALLLGDSALYLCASSLQGRGYTFGSGTRLTVV.

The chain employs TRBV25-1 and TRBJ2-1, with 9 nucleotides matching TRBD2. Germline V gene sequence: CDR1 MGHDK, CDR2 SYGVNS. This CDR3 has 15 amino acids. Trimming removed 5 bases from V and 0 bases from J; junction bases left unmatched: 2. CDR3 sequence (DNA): TGTGCCAGCAGTTCAGCGGGAGGCTCCTACAATGAGCAGTTCTTC. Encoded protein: CASSSAGGSYNEQFF.

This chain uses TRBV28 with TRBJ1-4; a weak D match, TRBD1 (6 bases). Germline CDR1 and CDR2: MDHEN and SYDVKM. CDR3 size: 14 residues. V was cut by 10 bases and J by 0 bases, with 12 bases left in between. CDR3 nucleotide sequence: TGTGCCACCTGGGGGACAACAACTAATGAAAAACTGTTTTTT. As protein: CATWGTTTNEKLFF.

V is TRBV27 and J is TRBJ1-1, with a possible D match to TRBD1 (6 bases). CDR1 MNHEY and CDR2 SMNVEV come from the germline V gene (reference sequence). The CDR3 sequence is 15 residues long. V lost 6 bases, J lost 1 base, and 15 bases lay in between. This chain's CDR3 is CASSRRQAPNTEAFF. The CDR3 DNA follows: TGTGCCAGCAGCCGAAGACAGGCTCCGAACACTGAAGCTTTCTTT.

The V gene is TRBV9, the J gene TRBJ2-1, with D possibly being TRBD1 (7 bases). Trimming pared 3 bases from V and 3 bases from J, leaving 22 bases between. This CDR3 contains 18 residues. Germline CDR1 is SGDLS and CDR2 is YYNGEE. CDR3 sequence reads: CASSAAGGWGTIYNEQFF. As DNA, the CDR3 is TGTGCCAGCAGCGCAGCAGGGGGGTGGGGGACAATCTACAATGAGCAGTTCTTC.

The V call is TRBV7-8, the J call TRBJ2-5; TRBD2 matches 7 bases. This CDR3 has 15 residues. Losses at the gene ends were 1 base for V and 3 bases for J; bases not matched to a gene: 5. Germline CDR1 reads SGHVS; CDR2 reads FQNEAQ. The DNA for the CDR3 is TGTGCCAGCAGCTTAGTAGCGGGTGGGGAAGAGACCCAGTACTTC. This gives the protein CASSLVAGGEETQYF. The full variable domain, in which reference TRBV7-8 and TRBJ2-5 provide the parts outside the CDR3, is GAGVSQSPRYKVAKRGQDVALRCDPISGHVSLFWYQQALGQGPEFLTYFQNEAQLDKSGLPSDRFFAERPEGSVSTLKIQRTQQEDSAVYLCASSLVAGGEETQYFGPGTRLLVL.

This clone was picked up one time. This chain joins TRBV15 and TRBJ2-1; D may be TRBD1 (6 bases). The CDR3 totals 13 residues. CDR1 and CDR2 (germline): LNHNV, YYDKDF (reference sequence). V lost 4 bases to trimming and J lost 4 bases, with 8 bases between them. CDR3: CATSKDRYNEQFF. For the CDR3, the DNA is TGTGCCACCAGCAAGGACAGATACAATGAGCAGTTCTTC.

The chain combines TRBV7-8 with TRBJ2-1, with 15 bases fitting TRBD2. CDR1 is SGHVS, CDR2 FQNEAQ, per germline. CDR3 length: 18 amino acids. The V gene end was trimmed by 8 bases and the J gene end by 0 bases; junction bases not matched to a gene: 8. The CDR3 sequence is CASPWGLAGGNSYNEQFF. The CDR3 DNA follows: TGTGCCAGCCCCTGGGGACTAGCGGGAGGAAACTCCTACAATGAGCAGTTCTTC.

CDR3 in amino acids: CAISDQGEGSGNTIYF. The CDR3 DNA follows: TGTGCCATCAGTGATCAGGGGGAAGGCTCTGGAAACACCATATATTTT. The rearrangement links TRBV10-3 to TRBJ1-3, with 7 bases that match TRBD1. J was trimmed by 0 bases and V by 3 bases; bases with no gene match: 5. The germline V gene has CDR1 ENHRY and CDR2 SYGVKD. This CDR3 contains 16 residues.

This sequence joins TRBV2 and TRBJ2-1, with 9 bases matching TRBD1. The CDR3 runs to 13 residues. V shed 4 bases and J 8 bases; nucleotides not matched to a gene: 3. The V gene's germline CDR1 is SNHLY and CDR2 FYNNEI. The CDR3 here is CASSGDRADEQFF. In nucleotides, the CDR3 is TGTGCCAGCAGTGGGGACAGGGCCGATGAGCAGTTCTTC. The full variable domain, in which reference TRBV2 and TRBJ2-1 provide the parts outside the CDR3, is EPEVTQTPSHQVTQMGQEVILRCVPISNHLYFYWYRQILGQKVEFLVSFYNNEISEKSEIFDDQFSVERPDGSNFTLKIRSTKLEDSAMYFCASSGDRADEQFFGPGTRLTVL.

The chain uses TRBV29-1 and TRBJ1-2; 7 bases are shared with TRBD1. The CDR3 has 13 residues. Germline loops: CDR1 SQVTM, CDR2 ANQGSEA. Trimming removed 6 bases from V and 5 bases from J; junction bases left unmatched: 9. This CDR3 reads CSVGSGQVYGYTF. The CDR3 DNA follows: TGCAGCGTCGGATCCGGACAGGTATATGGCTACACCTTC.

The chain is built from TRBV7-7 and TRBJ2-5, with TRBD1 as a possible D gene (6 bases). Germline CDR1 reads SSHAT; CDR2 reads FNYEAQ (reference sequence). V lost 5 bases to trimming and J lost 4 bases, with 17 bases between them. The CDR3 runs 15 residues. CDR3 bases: TGTGCCAGCAGCCCAGGGGATTCCGGGACAGAGACCCAGTACTTC. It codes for CASSPGDSGTETQYF.

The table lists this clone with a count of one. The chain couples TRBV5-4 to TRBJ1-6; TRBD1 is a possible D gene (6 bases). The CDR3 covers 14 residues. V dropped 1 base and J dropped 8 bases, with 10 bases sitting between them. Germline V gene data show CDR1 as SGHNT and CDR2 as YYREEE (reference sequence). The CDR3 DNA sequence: TGTGCCAGCAGCTTGTGGGACACTTATTCACCCCTCCACTTT. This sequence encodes CASSLWDTYSPLHF.

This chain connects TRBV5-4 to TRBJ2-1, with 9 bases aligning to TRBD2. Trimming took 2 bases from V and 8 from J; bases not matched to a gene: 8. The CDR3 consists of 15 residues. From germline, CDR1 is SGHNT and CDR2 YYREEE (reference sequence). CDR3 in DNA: TGTGCCAGCAGCTTTACGGGACTAGCCTCAGATGAGCAGTTCTTC. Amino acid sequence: CASSFTGLASDEQFF.

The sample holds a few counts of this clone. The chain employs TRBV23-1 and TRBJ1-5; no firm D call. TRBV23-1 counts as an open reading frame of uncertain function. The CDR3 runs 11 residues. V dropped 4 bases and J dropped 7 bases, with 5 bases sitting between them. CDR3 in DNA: TGCGCCAGCAGTCGAGGACAGCCCCAGCATTTT. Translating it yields CASSRGQPQHF.

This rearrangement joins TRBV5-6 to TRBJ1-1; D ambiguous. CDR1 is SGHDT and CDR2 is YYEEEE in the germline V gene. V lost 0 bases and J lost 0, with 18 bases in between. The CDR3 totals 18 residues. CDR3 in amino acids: CASSLAVLRSSMNTEAFF. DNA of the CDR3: TGTGCCAGCAGCTTGGCGGTTTTGAGGTCTAGTATGAACACTGAAGCTTTCTTT. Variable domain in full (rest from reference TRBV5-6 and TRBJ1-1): DAGVTQSPTHLIKTRGQQVTLRCSPKSGHDTVSWYQQALGQGPQFIFQYYEEEERQRGNFPDRFSGHQFPNYSSELNVNALLLGDSALYLCASSLAVLRSSMNTEAFFGQGTRLTVV.

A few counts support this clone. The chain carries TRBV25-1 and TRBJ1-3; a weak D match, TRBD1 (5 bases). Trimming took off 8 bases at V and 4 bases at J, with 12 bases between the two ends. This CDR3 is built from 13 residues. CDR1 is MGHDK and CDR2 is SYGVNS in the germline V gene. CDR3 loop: CASGKGLGNTIYF. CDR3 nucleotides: TGTGCCAGCGGGAAGGGACTCGGAAACACCATATATTTT. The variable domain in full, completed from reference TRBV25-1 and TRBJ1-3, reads EADIYQTPRYLVIGTGKKITLECSQTMGHDKMYWYQQDPGMELHLIHYSYGVNSTEKGDLSSESTVSRIRTEHFPLTLESARPSHTSQYLCASGKGLGNTIYFGEGSWLTVV.

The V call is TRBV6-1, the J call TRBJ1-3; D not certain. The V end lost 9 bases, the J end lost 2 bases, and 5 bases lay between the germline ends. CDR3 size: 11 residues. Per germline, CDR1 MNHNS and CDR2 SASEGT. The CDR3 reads CASGTGNTIYF. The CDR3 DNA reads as TGTGCCAGTGGCACTGGAAACACCATATATTTT.